The source of this T cell receptor (beta chain) is a study of T cell repertoires in cytomegalovirus infection. TCRdb called the reads again in MiXCR, with one record for every CDR3 protein. The sample has hundreds of thousands of distinct CDR3 sequences, 33% seen once. This CDR3 has 16 amino acids. Germline lookup yields CDR1 LNHDA and CDR2 SQIVND (reference sequence). The trim removed 7 bases at V and 5 bases at J, leaving 12 bases unmatched. About this clonotype: Its antigen is unknown.

This sequence joins TRBV19 and TRBJ1-4, with 8 bases fitting TRBD1. Sequencing was performed on cultured PBMCs, taken from culture after CMV antigen stimulation. This TCR came from a human donor in good health (CMV status not recorded). Some clones in this sample may be carry-over from other donors' samples. CDR3 nucleotides: TGTGCCAGTACCCCTGGGGGACAGGCGACGAATGAAAAACTGTTTTTT. Residues: CASTPGGQATNEKLFF.